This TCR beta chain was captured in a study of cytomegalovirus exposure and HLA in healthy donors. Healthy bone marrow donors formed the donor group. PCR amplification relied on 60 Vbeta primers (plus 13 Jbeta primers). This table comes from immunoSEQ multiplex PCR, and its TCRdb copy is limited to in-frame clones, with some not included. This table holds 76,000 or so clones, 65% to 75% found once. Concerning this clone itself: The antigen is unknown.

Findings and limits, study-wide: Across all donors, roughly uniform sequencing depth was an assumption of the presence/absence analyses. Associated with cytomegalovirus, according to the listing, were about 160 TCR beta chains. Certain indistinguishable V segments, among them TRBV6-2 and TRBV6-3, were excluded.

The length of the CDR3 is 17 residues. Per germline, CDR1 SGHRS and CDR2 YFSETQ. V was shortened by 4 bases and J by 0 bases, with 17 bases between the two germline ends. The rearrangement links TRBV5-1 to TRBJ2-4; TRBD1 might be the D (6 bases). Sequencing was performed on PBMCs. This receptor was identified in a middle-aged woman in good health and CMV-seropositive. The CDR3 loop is CASSTEDSRIAKNIQYF. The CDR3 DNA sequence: TGCGCCAGCAGCACCGAGGACAGCAGAATAGCCAAAAACATTCAGTACTTC.